This T cell receptor beta chain was sequenced for a study of beta chain features in type 1 diabetes. Study-wide background: Patients shared similar age, gender and cell yields with healthy donors.

This clone showed up just a few times. V lost 4 bases, J lost 0 bases, and 13 bases lay in between. Per germline, CDR1 SGHDN and CDR2 FVKESK. The CDR3 spans 16 residues. There was one heparinised blood draw per donor, averaging around 0.11 L. Expressed TCRB transcripts got sequenced, as all isolated RNA was reverse transcribed. About 3.57 million reads, on average, came from each naive, central memory and regulatory T cell sample. Clones were read by immunoSEQ multiplex PCR, and TCRdb kept only the in-frame ones, dropping some. The sample has 900,000 or so clones, about a sixth seen once. Sequenced input: naive CD4+ T cells from blood. The rearrangement links TRBV14 to TRBJ1-3; D ambiguous. This receptor was taken from a woman aged 18-29 years in good health. The CDR3 sequence is CASSLGRSTSGNTIYF. In DNA, the CDR3 is TGTGCCAGCAGCCTTGGCAGGTCGACCTCTGGAAACACCATATATTTT.